These 8 T cell receptor beta chains originate from one sample sequenced in a study of T cell changes during pregnancy in multiple sclerosis. Sequencing was performed with immunoSEQ multiplex PCR; in TCRdb, only in-frame clones are kept and a portion is missing. There are 65,000 to 85,000 clones in the sample; over 90% occur only once, and around 0.3% lies in the top ten. Sample: CD4+ T cells from peripheral blood mononuclear cells, taken after pregnancy. The receptors come from a female donor with multiple sclerosis, enrolled in a pregnancy study.

The J gene is TRBJ2-3, the V gene TRBV9; D is undetermined. The germline V gene encodes CDR1 SGDLS and CDR2 YYNGEE. This CDR3 region has 13 residues. V lost 2 bases and J 4 bases, leaving 8 bases between the germline ends. The CDR3 spells CASSVRDPDTQYF. The CDR3, as DNA: TGTGCCAGCAGCGTGAGAGATCCAGATACGCAGTATTTT.

The count of this clone is one. The chain combines TRBV6-5 with TRBJ2-7, with a weak D call TRBD2 (6 bases). CDR1 MNHEY and CDR2 SVGAGI come from the germline V gene. CDR3 length equals 14 residues. Trimming pared 2 bases from V and 3 bases from J, leaving 11 bases between. The CDR3 sequence is CASSYRDFSYEQYF. CDR3 DNA: TGTGCCAGCAGTTACAGGGACTTCAGCTACGAGCAGTACTTC.

The chain uses TRBV19 and TRBJ2-2; D might be TRBD2 (6 bases). The CDR3 runs to 14 residues. The V gene's germline CDR1 is LNHDA and CDR2 SQIVND (reference sequence). The V and J ends lost 3 bases and 3 bases respectively, with 8 bases between them. The DNA of the CDR3 is TGTGCCAGTAGTATTCCGGGGGACACCGGGGAGCTGTTTTTT. It translates to CASSIPGDTGELFF.

This chain links TRBV6-1 with TRBJ2-7; D is possibly TRBD1 (6 bases). V shed 4 bases and J shed 4 bases, with 14 bases lying between them. This CDR3 contains 14 residues. Germline values: CDR1 MNHNS, CDR2 SASEGT. The CDR3 coding sequence is TGTGCCAGCAGTGTCGAACAGGGCAGGTACGAGCAGTACTTC. Protein sequence: CASSVEQGRYEQYF.

This chain connects TRBV7-3 to TRBJ2-1; TRBD2 might be the D (5 bases). With 5 bases removed from V and 5 bases from J, the gap between germline ends came to 13 bases. CDR1 is SGHTA and CDR2 is FQGTGA in the germline V gene. The CDR3 contains 14 residues. Here the CDR3 reads CASSPWSGNNEQFF. For the CDR3, the DNA is TGTGCCAGCAGCCCCTGGTCGGGGAACAATGAGCAGTTCTTC.

The chain is built from TRBV9 and TRBJ2-2, with TRBD2 matching 7 bases. The CDR3 has 17 residues. Germline V gene lookup returns CDR1 SGDLS and CDR2 YYNGEE. Unmatched junction bases numbered 16, after V lost 4 bases and J lost 7 bases. The CDR3 spells CASSPRGSGEHGGELFF. The CDR3 DNA sequence: TGTGCCAGCAGCCCTCGGGGGAGCGGGGAGCACGGCGGGGAGCTGTTTTTT.

The chain links TRBV11-2 to TRBJ1-1; D not certain. V lost 1 base and J 1 base, leaving 13 bases between the germline ends. This CDR3 comprises 16 residues. In germline, CDR1 is SGHAT, CDR2 FQNNGV. The CDR3 sequence is CASSLVPGRSNTEAFF. The CDR3 nucleotides are TGTGCCAGCAGCTTAGTCCCAGGCAGATCGAACACTGAAGCTTTCTTT. Based on the CDR3 plus reference TRBV11-2 and TRBJ1-1, the full variable domain is EAGVAQSPRYKIIEKRQSVAFWCNPISGHATLYWYQQILGQGPKLLIQFQNNGVVDDSQLPKDRFSAERLKGVDSTLKIQPAKLEDSAVYLCASSLVPGRSNTEAFFGQGTRLTVV.

V and J are TRBV20-1 and TRBJ2-7, with unresolved D. The CDR3 spans 11 residues. V lost 2 bases to trimming and J lost 6 bases, with 8 bases between them. Germline CDR1 DFQATT, CDR2 SNEGSKA (reference sequence). The DNA of the CDR3 is TGCAGTGCTAGATGGTTGCGCGAGCAGTACTTC. Encoded protein: CSARWLREQYF.